What follows describes a single TCR beta chain. The CDR3 contains 14 residues. The ends were cut back, 0 bases at V and 3 bases at J, with 9 bases in the middle. Germline loops: CDR1 SGHRS, CDR2 YFSETQ. Time point meaning: pretreatment peripheral blood. These data originate in a study of PD-L1 blockade in urothelial cancer. The assay was immunoSEQ multiplex PCR, and TCRdb's table has in-frame clones only and misses some. The sample contains 30,000 to 35,000 clones, over 70% of which appear only once. The J gene is TRBJ2-5, the V gene TRBV5-1; D is possibly TRBD1 (5 bases). The sequences come from PBMCs, collected around atezolizumab (anti-PD-L1) treatment. This TCR was sampled from a man aged 55 to 70 with urothelial cancer. The CDR3 spells CASSLDTGEETQYF. CDR3 nucleotides: TGCGCCAGCAGCTTGGATACAGGCGAAGAGACCCAGTACTTC.